These T cell receptor beta chains were read from a single sample in a study of patients and donors after allogeneic stem cell transplantation. Each CDR3 protein is one row after TCRdb ran MiXCR on the RT-PCR reads. The sample yields more than 75,000 distinct CDR3 sequences, approximately 5.2% seen once. Input material: blood, either unsorted or a sorted T cell fraction (not recorded which). These receptors all stem from a human donor who was either an allogeneic HSCT recipient or a stem cell or donor lymphocyte infusion donor (not recorded which). It is not recorded whose cells these are; they may come from a transplant donor. Each CDR3 is given with its conserved first and last residue. A D gene is named only where the DNA matches it firmly. Size tells how often a clone was seen (once, few, many) or the class of an expanded clone, and some rows leave it out.

clone_size j_call d_call v_call cdr3_length cdr3_nt cdr3_aa
many TRBJ1-5 TRBD1 TRBV4-1 17 TGCGCCAGCAGCAGATATATTCAAGGGACAGGGGTTCAGCCCCAGCATTTT CASSRYIQGTGVQPQHF
many TRBJ1-6 . TRBV5-4 13 TGTGCCAGCAGCTTGGAGGGGAGTTCACCCCTCCACTTT CASSLEGSSPLHF
many TRBJ2-5 TRBD1 TRBV30 15 TGTGCCTGGAGTGTCGGGACAGGGGGGGGAGAGACCCAGTACTTC CAWSVGTGGGETQYF
many TRBJ1-6 . TRBV20-1 12 TGCAGTGCTGATCTCCAAGGTTCACCCCTCCACTTT CSADLQGSPLHF
many TRBJ1-1 . TRBV11-3 14 TGTGCCAGCAGCTCCCTTGGGGGAGGGACTGAAGCTTTCTTT CASSSLGGGTEAFF
many TRBJ1-1 . TRBV2 13 TGTGCCAGCATGATCGGGGTGAACACTGAAGCTTTCTTT CASMIGVNTEAFF
few TRBJ1-2 . TRBV18 18 TGTGCCAGCTCACCTACTCCAACCAAACAAGTCTCTCTCCGTGGCTACACCTTC CASSPTPTKQVSLRGYTF
many TRBJ1-5 . TRBV2 15 TGTGCCAGCAAAGGACAGTCCATTAGCAATCAGCCCCAGCATTTT CASKGQSISNQPQHF
many TRBJ2-5 . TRBV5-1 14 TGCGCCAGCAGCTTGGCCGGGGCTCAAGAGACCCAGTACTTC CASSLAGAQETQYF
many TRBJ2-1 . TRBV11-2 13 TGTGCCAGCAGCTTAGAACCCTACAATGAGCAGTTCTTC CASSLEPYNEQFF
many TRBJ2-5 TRBD2 TRBV5-6 15 TGTGCCAGCAGCTTACTAGCGGGGGGTAGAGAGACCCAGTACTTC CASSLLAGGRETQYF
few TRBJ2-2 TRBD2 TRBV30 15 TGTGCCTGGGCCCCCGGGAGGGTGCCCACCGGGGAGCTGTTTTTT CAWAPGRVPTGELFF
many TRBJ1-1 . TRBV12-3/TRBV12-4 13 TGTGCCAGCCGCACATTGCAGAACACTGAAGCTTTCTTT CASRTLQNTEAFF
few TRBJ2-7 TRBD2 TRBV18 15 TGTGCCAGCTCTACTGAGGCGGGAGGGTCCTACGAGCAGTACTTC CASSTEAGGSYEQYF
many TRBJ1-4 TRBD1 TRBV3-1 16 TGTGCCAGCAGCCAAGATACAGGGGAGATTAATGAAAAACTGTTTTTT CASSQDTGEINEKLFF
few TRBJ1-6 . TRBV12-5 15 TGTGCTAGTGGTTTGGGGGAAGGATCTAATTCACCCCTCCACTTT CASGLGEGSNSPLHF
few TRBJ1-1 . TRBV6-6 13 TGTGCCAGCAGCCGACCAGGGTACACTGAAGCTTTCTTT CASSRPGYTEAFF
many TRBJ2-3 . TRBV5-5 14 TGTGCCAGCAGCCTGAGGAGCTCAGAAGATACGCAGTATTTT CASSLRSSEDTQYF
. TRBJ2-3 . TRBV20-1 17 TGCAGTGCCGAGCCGCCTTGGTCGGGTGCTCTAGCAGATACGCAGTATTTT CSAEPPWSGALADTQYF
. TRBJ1-1 . TRBV29-1 13 TGCAGCGGGAGTCAAGACATGAACACTGAAGCTTTCTTT CSGSQDMNTEAFF
. TRBJ2-1 . TRBV21-1 12 TGTGCCAGCAACAGGGGGTTCAATGAGCAGTTCTTC CASNRGFNEQFF
many TRBJ2-3 TRBD2 TRBV24-1 13 TGTGCCACCAGTGAGTTGACTAGCGGTAAGCAGTATTTT CATSELTSGKQYF
. TRBJ2-3 . TRBV20-1 13 TGCAGTGCTTGGGCCCCTCTCACAGATACGCAGTATTTT CSAWAPLTDTQYF
. TRBJ2-7 . TRBV7-2 13 TGTGCCAGCAGGTACACAGGGACCTACGAGCAGTACTTC CASRYTGTYEQYF